This T cell receptor beta chain was observed in a study of blood T cell repertoires in COVID-19. Study overall: Nucleic acid was either cDNA or gDNA, and it came from T cells, B-cell-depleted T cells, or PBMCs.

CDR3 length: 14 residues. Trimming removed 5 bases from V and 3 bases from J, with 10 bases in between. Looked up from germline, CDR1 is SGHAT and CDR2 is FQNNGV. Measured with immunoSEQ multiplex PCR; TCRdb has only the in-frame clones, and not every one. The sample has 170,000 or so clones, approximately 80% seen once. This chain connects TRBV11-2 to TRBJ2-2, with TRBD1 as a possible D gene (5 bases). Sequenced sample: peripheral blood. The origin of this receptor is a human donor in a cohort sampled during active COVID-19. CDR3 DNA sequence: TGTGCCAGCAGCCTGGGGCCCTACACCGGGGAGCTGTTTTTT. Amino acid sequence: CASSLGPYTGELFF.